The 17 T cell receptor beta chains in this list originate from one sample, sequenced in a study of blood T cell repertoires in COVID-19. Clones were read by immunoSEQ multiplex PCR, and TCRdb kept only the in-frame ones, dropping some. The repertoire holds about 300,000 clones, 85% to 90% seen once, with 1.5% to 2% in the top ten. Material: peripheral blood. Source of these receptors: a woman between 25 and 40 years old with COVID-19, enrolled during active disease.

This clone showed up just a few times. The chain combines TRBV15 with TRBJ2-7; TRBD1 matches 8 bases. V trimming: 1 base; J trimming: 1 base; junction bases outside the gene matches: 6. This CDR3 comprises 16 residues. CDR1 is LNHNV, CDR2 YYDKDF, per germline (reference sequence). This chain's CDR3 is CATSRVDRVGSYEQYF. The CDR3 DNA follows: TGTGCCACCAGCAGAGTGGACAGGGTAGGATCCTACGAGCAGTACTTC.

The chain has TRBV5-5 and TRBJ2-1; 9 positions match TRBD1. Germline V CDR1 and CDR2: SGHKS, YYEKEE (reference sequence). This CDR3 contains 15 residues. Trimming cost V 4 bases and J 8 bases; bases outside gene matches: 10. The CDR3: CASSARDREVDEQFF. The CDR3 DNA follows: TGTGCCAGCAGCGCCCGGGACAGGGAGGTCGATGAGCAGTTCTTC.

This rearrangement joins TRBV6-5 to TRBJ2-2; 10 nucleotides agree with TRBD2. This CDR3 is built from 14 residues. The junction had 8 bases not matched to a gene; V was cut back by 8 bases and J by 8 bases. CDR1 and CDR2 from the germline V gene are MNHEY and SVGAGI. CDR3 sequence (DNA): TGTGCCAGCGGCAAGCGGGGGGGCGGAGGGGAGCTGTTTTTT. Translating it yields CASGKRGGGGELFF.

The rearrangement joins TRBV27 to TRBJ1-2; TRBD1 is a possible D gene (6 bases). Germline-derived CDR1 and CDR2 are MNHEY and SMNVEV (reference sequence). Trimming stripped 5 bases from V and 7 bases from J, with 14 bases between. This CDR3 region has 13 residues. The CDR3 loop is CASSLQGGSGYTF. CDR3 nucleotide sequence: TGTGCCAGCAGTCTTCAAGGGGGATCTGGCTACACCTTC.

The chain carries TRBV2 and TRBJ1-1, with D unresolved. CDR1 and CDR2 (germline): SNHLY, FYNNEI. Trimming took off 5 bases at V and 4 bases at J, with 11 bases between the two ends. This CDR3 spans 13 amino acids. CDR3 residues: CASSSGEITEAFF. CDR3 DNA: TGTGCCAGCAGTTCGGGTGAAATCACTGAAGCTTTCTTT.

The chain carries TRBV5-6 and TRBJ1-2, with 8 bases matching TRBD1. The CDR3 extends over 17 amino acids. V gave up 4 bases and J gave up 8 bases; unmatched junction bases: 19. CDR1 is SGHDT and CDR2 is YYEEEE in the germline V gene. CDR3 in amino acids: CASSAGTGAPYAVGYTF. The CDR3 DNA sequence: TGTGCCAGCAGCGCCGGGACAGGCGCGCCCTACGCCGTGGGCTACACCTTC.

This CDR3 reads CASSLGGNEQFF. CDR3 coding DNA: TGTGCCAGCAGCCTCGGGGGCAATGAGCAGTTCTTC. The chain employs TRBV3-1 (or the pseudogene TRBV3-2) and TRBJ2-1; D possibly corresponds to TRBD2 (6 bases). The CDR3 contains 12 residues. Germline V gene lookup returns CDR1 LGHDT and CDR2 YNNKEL (reference sequence). Trimming pared 4 bases from V and 6 bases from J, leaving 7 bases between.

This clone has only a few counts. The chain carries TRBV6-9 and TRBJ1-6, with 7 nucleotides matching TRBD1. The CDR3 covers 17 residues. Germline V gene sequence: CDR1 MNHGY, CDR2 SVAAGI. Trimming removed 5 bases from V and 6 bases from J; junction bases left unmatched: 13. In DNA, the CDR3 is TGTGCCAGCAGTAAGGGAAGAGGGGGCCGAGCTAATTCACCCCTCCACTTT. Protein: CASSKGRGGRANSPLHF.

The chain uses TRBV6-1 and TRBJ2-7; 12 bases map to TRBD1. Germline trimming cut 3 bases from V and 5 bases from J; bases unmatched to any gene: 5. The germline V gene encodes CDR1 MNHNS and CDR2 SASEGT. This CDR3 has 15 amino acids. The CDR3 region is CASSDGGTGGNEQYV. The CDR3 DNA follows: TGTGCCAGCAGTGACGGTGGGACAGGGGGCAACGAGCAGTACGTC.

The CDR3 sequence is CASSRGFGQETQYF. The CDR3 nucleotides are TGTGCCAGCAGTCGGGGATTCGGCCAAGAGACCCAGTACTTC. The chain employs TRBV6-5 and TRBJ2-5; TRBD2 is a possible D gene (5 bases). Trimming removed 5 bases at V and 1 base at J, with 11 bases between. CDR3 length: 14 amino acids. Germline loops: CDR1 MNHEY, CDR2 SVGAGI.

This chain uses TRBV18 with TRBJ1-2; D is undetermined. This CDR3 is built from 19 residues. The V and J ends lost 4 bases and 0 bases respectively, with 24 bases between them. Germline V gene lookup returns CDR1 KGHSH and CDR2 LQKENI. The CDR3 bases are TGTGCCAGCTCACTAAAGGTTATCGGGGTCCGCTCGGCTAACTATGGCTACACCTTC. This encodes CASSLKVIGVRSANYGYTF.

V gene TRBV3-1 (or the pseudogene TRBV3-2) combines with J gene TRBJ2-5; 8 bases line up with TRBD1. CDR3 size: 15 residues. Unmatched junction bases numbered 7, after V lost 4 bases and J lost 3 bases. Germline CDR1 reads LGHDT; CDR2 reads YNNKEL (reference sequence). The chain's CDR3 is CASSPKTDREETQYF. Written as DNA, the CDR3 is TGTGCCAGCAGCCCAAAGACGGACAGGGAAGAGACCCAGTACTTC.

The chain combines TRBV11-2 with TRBJ1-1, with D possibly TRBD1 on 6 matching bases. V lost 1 base and J lost 7, with 13 bases in between. Germline assignment: CDR1 SGHAT and CDR2 FQNNGV. CDR3 length: 14 amino acids. CDR3 sequence reads: CASSLGGVGGEAFF. CDR3 in DNA: TGTGCCAGCAGCTTAGGAGGGGTAGGGGGTGAAGCTTTCTTT.

The chain links TRBV28 to TRBJ1-1, with a tentative D call TRBD1 (5 bases). V shed 1 base and J shed 11 bases, with 14 bases lying between them. This CDR3 region has 13 residues. Per the germline V gene, CDR1 is MDHEN and CDR2 is SYDVKM. This CDR3 reads CASSLSLGPGAFF. Written as DNA, the CDR3 is TGTGCCAGCAGTTTATCGTTGGGGCCAGGGGCTTTCTTT.

The chain joins TRBV4-1 to TRBJ2-1; TRBD1 agrees at 9 bases. CDR3 length equals 14 residues. Trimming at V came to 5 bases and at J to 5 bases, leaving 4 bases not matched to a gene. Germline loops: CDR1 MGHRA, CDR2 YSYEKL. This CDR3 reads CASSIRDRDNEQFF. CDR3 DNA sequence: TGCGCCAGCAGCATCCGGGACAGGGACAATGAGCAGTTCTTC.

The V call is TRBV11-3, the J call TRBJ1-3, with D perhaps matching TRBD1 (6 bases). The germline gives CDR1 SGHNT, CDR2 YENEEA. Trimming took 2 bases from V and 0 from J, leaving 11 bases between them. The CDR3 covers 16 residues. The CDR3 region has the DNA TGTGCCAGCAGCTTAAGGCTGGGGGCCTCTGGAAACACCATATATTTT. Translation: CASSLRLGASGNTIYF.

V usage is TRBV5-6 and J usage is TRBJ1-5; 9 bases agree with TRBD1. Germline V gene data show CDR1 as SGHDT and CDR2 as YYEEEE. V shed 4 bases and J 6 bases; nucleotides not matched to a gene: 8. The CDR3 consists of 15 residues. CDR3 sequence: CASSLRDRATQPQHF. The DNA for the CDR3 is TGTGCCAGCAGCCTCCGGGACAGGGCAACTCAGCCCCAGCATTTT.